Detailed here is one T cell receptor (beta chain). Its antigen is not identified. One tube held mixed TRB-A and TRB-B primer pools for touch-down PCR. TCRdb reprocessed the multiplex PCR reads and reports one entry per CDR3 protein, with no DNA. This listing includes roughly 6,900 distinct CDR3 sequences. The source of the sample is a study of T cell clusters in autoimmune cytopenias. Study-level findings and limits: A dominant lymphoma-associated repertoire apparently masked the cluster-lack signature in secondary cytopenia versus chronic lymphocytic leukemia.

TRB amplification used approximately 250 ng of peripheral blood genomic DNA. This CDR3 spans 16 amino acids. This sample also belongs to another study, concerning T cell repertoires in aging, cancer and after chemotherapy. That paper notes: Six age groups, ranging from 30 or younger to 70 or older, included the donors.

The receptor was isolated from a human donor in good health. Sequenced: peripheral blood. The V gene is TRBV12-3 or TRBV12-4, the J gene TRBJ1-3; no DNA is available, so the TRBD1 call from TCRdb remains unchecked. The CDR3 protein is CASNGGRLSSGNTIYF.